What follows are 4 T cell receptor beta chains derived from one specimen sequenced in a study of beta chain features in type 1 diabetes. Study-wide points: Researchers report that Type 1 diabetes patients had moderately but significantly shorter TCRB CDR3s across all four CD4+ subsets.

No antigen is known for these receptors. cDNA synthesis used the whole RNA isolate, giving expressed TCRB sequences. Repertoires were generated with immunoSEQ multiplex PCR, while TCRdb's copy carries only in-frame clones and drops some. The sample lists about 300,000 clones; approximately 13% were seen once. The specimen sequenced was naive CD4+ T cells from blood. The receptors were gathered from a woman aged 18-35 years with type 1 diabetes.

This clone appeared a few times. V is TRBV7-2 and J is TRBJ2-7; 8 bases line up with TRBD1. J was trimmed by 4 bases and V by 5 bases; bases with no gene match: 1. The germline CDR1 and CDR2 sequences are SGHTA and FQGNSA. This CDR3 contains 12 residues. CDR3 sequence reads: CASSGQGYEQYF. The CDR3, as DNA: TGTGCCAGCAGCGGACAGGGTTACGAGCAGTACTTC.

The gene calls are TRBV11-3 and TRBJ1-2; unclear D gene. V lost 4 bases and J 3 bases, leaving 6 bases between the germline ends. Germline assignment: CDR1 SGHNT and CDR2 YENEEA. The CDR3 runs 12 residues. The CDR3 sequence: CASSYRYYGYTF. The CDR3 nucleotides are TGTGCCAGCAGCTACCGGTACTATGGCTACACCTTC.

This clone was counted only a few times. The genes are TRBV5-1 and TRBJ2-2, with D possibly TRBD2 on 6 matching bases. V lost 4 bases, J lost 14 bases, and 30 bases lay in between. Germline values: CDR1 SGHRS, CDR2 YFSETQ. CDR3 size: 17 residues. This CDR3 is CASSPVLGTLSIRDLFF. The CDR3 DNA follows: TGCGCCAGCAGCCCGGTTCTAGGGACTTTGAGCATAAGAGATCTGTTTTTT.

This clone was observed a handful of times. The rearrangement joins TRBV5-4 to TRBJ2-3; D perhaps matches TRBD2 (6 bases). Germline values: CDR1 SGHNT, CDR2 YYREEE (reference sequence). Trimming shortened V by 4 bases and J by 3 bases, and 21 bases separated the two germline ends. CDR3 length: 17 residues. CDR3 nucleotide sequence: TGTGCCAGCAGCATTGGGCCTCGGGGGATGAAAACAGATACGCAGTATTTT. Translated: CASSIGPRGMKTDTQYF.